The 8 T cell receptor beta chains below were found in one sample sequenced in a study of identifying expanded T cells in peripheral blood (dated by TCRdb to about 2019). The library was built by means of the immunoSEQ multiplex PCR assay. The table comes from immuneACCESS by way of TCRdb, which keeps in-frame sequences with V and J called. Part of the clones is missing from these tables; in studies checked, under half for an unresolved V gene and the rest for unknown reasons. This sample is represented by some 95,000 clones; around 86% of them were singletons. The leading ten clones occupy around 6% of the sample. The source material was blood. The origin of the receptors is a person between 18 and 69 years old in good health.

The chain couples TRBV6-5 to TRBJ2-5, with D perhaps matching TRBD1 (5 bases). The CDR3 consists of 14 residues. Trimming left V 2 bases short and J 3 bases short, with 10 bases between. CDR1 and CDR2 (germline): MNHEY, SVGAGI. CDR3 sequence reads: CASSYLREEETQYF. As DNA, the CDR3 is TGTGCCAGCAGTTACCTCAGGGAAGAAGAGACCCAGTACTTC.

The gene calls are TRBV2 and TRBJ2-7; TRBD1 matches at 8 bases. CDR3 length: 13 amino acids. V lost 5 bases and J lost 5; bases outside the gene matches: 5. The germline V gene encodes CDR1 SNHLY and CDR2 FYNNEI. CDR3 loop: CASSLDRGHEQYF. CDR3 nucleotide sequence: TGTGCCAGCAGTCTCGACAGGGGCCACGAGCAGTACTTC. The full variable domain, with the rest looked up from reference TRBV2 and TRBJ2-7, is EPEVTQTPSHQVTQMGQEVILRCVPISNHLYFYWYRQILGQKVEFLVSFYNNEISEKSEIFDDQFSVERPDGSNFTLKIRSTKLEDSAMYFCASSLDRGHEQYFGPGTRLTVT.

CDR3 sequence: CASSLIRYGYTF. CDR3 sequence (DNA): TGTGCCAGCTCATTGATTCGGTATGGCTACACCTTC. V gene TRBV6-1 combines with J gene TRBJ1-2; D gene uncertain. V gave up 8 bases and J gave up 5 bases, with 12 bases separating them. Germline CDR1 and CDR2: MNHNS and SASEGT. This CDR3 contains 12 residues.

The rearrangement links TRBV7-3 to TRBJ1-4; D is uncertain. CDR3 size: 11 residues. Trimming stripped 7 bases from V and 2 bases from J, with 2 bases between. The germline gives CDR1 SGHTA, CDR2 FQGTGA. Here the CDR3 DNA reads TGTGCCAGCACCACTAATGAAAAACTGTTTTTT. The encoded protein is CASTTNEKLFF.

The V and J genes are TRBV4-1 and TRBJ1-1; the match to TRBD1 covers 8 bases. J lost 4 bases, V lost 1 base, and 11 bases had no gene match. Germline CDR1 is MGHRA and CDR2 is YSYEKL. The CDR3 contains 17 residues. DNA of the CDR3: TGCGCCAGCAGCCAAGGCCCACAGGGGGAGATTGGCACTGAAGCTTTCTTT. Translation: CASSQGPQGEIGTEAFF.

There are a few counts of this clone. The DNA of the CDR3 is TGTGCCAGCAGTGAAGCGCTAGGGAATCAGCCCCAGCATTTT. Protein product: CASSEALGNQPQHF. The V and J genes are TRBV2 and TRBJ1-5; no clear D gene. Germline V gene sequence: CDR1 SNHLY, CDR2 FYNNEI. V shed 0 bases and J shed 4 bases, with 7 bases lying between them. The CDR3 is 14 residues long.

J is TRBJ2-7 and V is TRBV7-9, with D unclear. This CDR3 has 11 amino acids. Germline V lookup: CDR1 SEHNR, CDR2 FQNEAQ (reference sequence). The ends were cut back, 1 base at V and 7 bases at J, with 5 bases in the middle. The CDR3 coding sequence is TGTGCCAGCAGCTTAGAGGTGGAGCAGTACTTC. Amino acid sequence: CASSLEVEQYF.

Here the CDR3 reads CASSPTTGEQYF. For the CDR3, the DNA is TGTGCCAGCTCACCTACGACCGGCGAGCAGTACTTC. This rearrangement joins TRBV18 to TRBJ2-7; D unclear. The germline V and J ends were trimmed by 3 bases and 6 bases, with 9 bases remaining between them. CDR1 is KGHSH, CDR2 LQKENI, per germline. This CDR3 spans 12 amino acids.